Listed below are T cell receptor beta chains from one sample, sequenced in a study of T cell responses to AZD1222 COVID-19 vaccine. Only in-frame clones appear in the TCRdb table, and some are missing; sequencing was by immunoSEQ multiplex PCR. In the table there are approximately 68,000 clones, about 87% of which are singletons. The specimen comprised peripheral blood, sampled on day 0 of AZD1222 vaccination. These TCRs come from an adult in good health. Both conserved end residues are part of each CDR3. For some rows the clone size is stated as once, few or many, or as a class when expanded; others skip it.

v_call: TRBV11-2
j_call: TRBJ1-1
clone_size: .
cdr3_aa: CASSTYSEAFF

v_call: TRBV7-8
j_call: TRBJ2-1
clone_size: .
cdr3_aa: CASSFHGDYTNEQFF

v_call: TRBV7-7
j_call: TRBJ2-5
clone_size: .
cdr3_aa: CASSPVGGLEETQYF

v_call: TRBV18
j_call: TRBJ1-4
clone_size: .
cdr3_aa: CASSATDRVGHEKLFF

v_call: TRBV4-2
j_call: TRBJ2-7
clone_size: few
cdr3_aa: CASSFLSDPTYEQYF

v_call: TRBV5-5
j_call: TRBJ2-2
clone_size: .
cdr3_aa: CASRRTDANTGELFF

v_call: TRBV5-1
j_call: TRBJ2-5
clone_size: once
cdr3_aa: CASREGTSETQYF

v_call: TRBV6-5
j_call: TRBJ2-1
clone_size: .
cdr3_aa: CASSINNGGNEQFF

v_call: TRBV19
j_call: TRBJ2-7
clone_size: .
cdr3_aa: CASTAGGEQYF

v_call: TRBV20-1
j_call: TRBJ1-5
clone_size: .
cdr3_aa: CSASLLLGSNQPQHF

v_call: TRBV4-3
j_call: TRBJ2-1
clone_size: .
cdr3_aa: CASSQDLGLEYNEQFF

v_call: TRBV19
j_call: TRBJ1-1
clone_size: .
cdr3_aa: CASRQQDRLTEAFF

v_call: TRBV11-2
j_call: TRBJ2-7
clone_size: .
cdr3_aa: CASSLRDRHYEQYF

v_call: TRBV7-2
j_call: TRBJ2-7
clone_size: .
cdr3_aa: CASSRTGAYEQYF

v_call: TRBV19
j_call: TRBJ1-4
clone_size: .
cdr3_aa: CASSSARTDVYEKLFF